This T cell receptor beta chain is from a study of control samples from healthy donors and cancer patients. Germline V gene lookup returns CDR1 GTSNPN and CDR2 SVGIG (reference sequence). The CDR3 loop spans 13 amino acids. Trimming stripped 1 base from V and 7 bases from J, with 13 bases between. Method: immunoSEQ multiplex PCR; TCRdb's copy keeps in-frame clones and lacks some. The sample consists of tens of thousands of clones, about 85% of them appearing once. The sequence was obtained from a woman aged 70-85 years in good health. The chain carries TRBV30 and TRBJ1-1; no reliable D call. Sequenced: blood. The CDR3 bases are TGTGCCTGGAGTGGCGATCTGAAAAGTGAAGCTTTCTTT. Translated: CAWSGDLKSEAFF.